This TCR beta chain was recovered during a study of blood T cell repertoires in COVID-19. Across the study: Specimens from acute and convalescent COVID-19 originated in the United States, Italy and Spain. Nucleic acid was either cDNA or gDNA, and it came from T cells, B-cell-depleted T cells, or PBMCs.

This CDR3 is 19 amino acids long. Germline CDR1 is LGHNT and CDR2 is FRNRAP. Unmatched junction bases numbered 16, after V lost 0 bases and J lost 5 bases. Original processing notes: Amplified reference gene primers provided the basis for estimating nucleated cell counts. Measured with immunoSEQ multiplex PCR; TCRdb has only the in-frame clones, and not every one. The V and J calls and the clone size are those of that table, but D and trimming were determined from the DNA. The sample contains 280,000 or so clones, around 86% of which appear only once. Sequenced sample: peripheral blood. This sequence joins TRBV12-5 and TRBJ2-1, with 7 bases matching TRBD1. This sequence originates from a human donor in a cohort sampled during active COVID-19. The CDR3 region has the DNA TGTGCTAGTGGTTTGGTATATTATATTGAGGGGGCGCCGAACAATGAGCAGTTCTTC. It yields the protein CASGLVYYIEGAPNNEQFF.